This T cell receptor beta chain was recovered during a study of blood T cells in healthy people across ages. Combining a sample-barcoded 5' primer with a J-beta primer mix, a second PCR ran for 7 to 11 cycles. Using its own MiXCR run on the 5' RACE reads, TCRdb lists one record per CDR3 protein. The sample lists some 880,000 distinct CDR3 sequences; under 40% were seen once. Trimming stripped 2 bases from V and 3 bases from J, with 13 bases between. The CDR3 contains 15 residues. This chain joins TRBV12-3 or TRBV12-4 and TRBJ2-5; no clear D. This TCR derives from a man in his late teens or twenties in good health. Sequencing was carried out using blood. The CDR3 spells CASSLLTDAKETQYF. The DNA of the CDR3 is TGTGCCAGCAGTTTATTAACCGACGCGAAAGAGACCCAGTACTTC.